These 16 T cell receptor beta chains were sequenced from one sample in a study of memory CD4+ T cells and cytomegalovirus serostatus (dated by TCRdb to about 2019). The library was generated by the immunoSEQ multiplex PCR assay. The clones in this table, taken by TCRdb from immuneACCESS, are in-frame only. Not every clone is retained; where verified, under half of the shortfall comes from an unresolved V gene, and the cause of the rest is unknown. The sample yields about 42,000 clones; about three quarters were counted once. The ten largest clones capture less than 0.6% of the sample. A FACSAria II was used to sort memory CD4+ T cells, defined as single viable CD3+CD4+CD8-CD45RO+ cells. Sequencing used memory CD4+ T cells from blood. These receptors were obtained from an adult in good health and CMV-seronegative.

The V call is TRBV12-5, the J call TRBJ2-5; 7 bases match TRBD1. Germline V lookup: CDR1 LGHNT, CDR2 FRNRAP. The trim removed 5 bases at V and 3 bases at J, leaving 6 bases unmatched. CDR3 size: 14 residues. For the CDR3, the DNA is TGTGCTAGTGGTGCCGGGACAGCCAAAGAGACCCAGTACTTC. Translating it yields CASGAGTAKETQYF.

The J gene is TRBJ1-1, the V gene TRBV5-1; 8 bases match TRBD1. V shed 2 bases, J shed 4 bases, and the junction held 13 bases outside the gene matches. The V gene's germline CDR1 is SGHRS and CDR2 YFSETQ. This CDR3 comprises 17 residues. The CDR3 protein is CASSFSGTGSIITEAFF. The DNA for the CDR3 is TGCGCCAGCAGCTTCTCCGGGACAGGCTCTATTATCACTGAAGCTTTCTTT.

This clone turned up a few times. This chain uses TRBV15 with TRBJ1-5; tentatively, D is TRBD1 (5 bases). Trimming left V 1 base short and J 4 bases short, with 14 bases between. Germline V lookup: CDR1 LNHNV, CDR2 YYDKDF (reference sequence). The CDR3 length is 16 residues. The CDR3 DNA sequence: TGTGCCACCAGCAGAGTGGCCGGGGCTATGAATCAGCCCCAGCATTTT. Protein: CATSRVAGAMNQPQHF. Based on the CDR3 plus reference TRBV15 and TRBJ1-5, the full variable domain is DAMVIQNPRYQVTQFGKPVTLSCSQTLNHNVMYWYQQKSSQAPKLLFHYYDKDFNNEADTPDNFQSRRPNTSFCFLDIRSPGLGDTAMYLCATSRVAGAMNQPQHFGDGTRLSIL.

This clone was counted only a few times. One junction end does not reproduce the germline sequence, and a read error may be involved. This sequence joins TRBV19 and TRBJ2-1, with D possibly TRBD1 on 6 matching bases. The CDR3 sequence is 15 residues long. The germline V gene has CDR1 LNHDA and CDR2 SQIVND (reference sequence). This CDR3 is CASRIDRSSYNEQFF. In DNA, the CDR3 is TGTGCCAGTAGGATAGACAGGAGCTCCTACAATGAGCAGTTCTTC. Variable domain in full (rest from reference TRBV19 and TRBJ2-1): DGGITQSPKYLFRKEGQNVTLSCEQNLNHDAMYWYRQDPGQGLRLIYYSQIVNDFQKGDIAEGYSVSREKKESFPLTVTSAQKNPTAFYLCASRIDRSSYNEQFFGPGTRLTVL.

The V call is TRBV5-1, the J call TRBJ1-2, with D hard to call. CDR1 SGHRS and CDR2 YFSETQ come from the germline V gene. The V gene lost 0 bases and the J gene lost 6 bases, with 9 bases spanning the gap. The CDR3 loop spans 13 amino acids. CDR3: CASSLEGRDGYTF. The CDR3 DNA sequence: TGCGCCAGCAGCTTGGAGGGAAGGGATGGCTACACCTTC.

This chain links TRBV18 with TRBJ1-5; no clear D. Deletions cut 5 bases from V and 4 bases from J, with 12 bases between. The CDR3 contains 14 residues. Germline CDR1 is KGHSH and CDR2 is LQKENI. DNA for the CDR3: TGTGCCAGCTCAGATCGGGCCAGGAATCAGCCCCAGCATTTT. The encoded protein is CASSDRARNQPQHF.

In the case of this clone: The identical CDR3 is also encoded by other nucleotide sequences in the sample. This chain uses TRBV7-2 with TRBJ2-1; 7 bases match TRBD2. The CDR3 extends over 13 amino acids. Germline CDR1 reads SGHTA; CDR2 reads FQGNSA. J lost 5 bases, V lost 5 bases, and 3 bases had no gene match. CDR3 bases: TGTGCCAGCAGCCTGGGACTAAACAATGAGCAGTTCTTC. Translating it yields CASSLGLNNEQFF.

The rearrangement joins TRBV10-3 to TRBJ2-1; D is possibly TRBD2 (6 bases). Trimming removed 4 bases from V and 7 bases from J, with 17 bases in between. The CDR3 totals 15 residues. Germline CDR1 is ENHRY and CDR2 is SYGVKD. CDR3 sequence (DNA): TGTGCCATCAGTGGCCCCCCGGCCCGGGGGAATGAGCAGTTCTTC. It is translated as CAISGPPARGNEQFF.

The chain combines TRBV6-1 with TRBJ2-1; no clear D. The CDR3 contains 14 residues. CDR1 is MNHNS and CDR2 is SASEGT in the germline V gene. Trimming took 8 bases from V and 9 from J, leaving 20 bases between them. This CDR3 reads CASVASTSSTEQFF. CDR3 nucleotide sequence: TGTGCCAGCGTTGCCTCTACATCTAGTACTGAGCAGTTCTTC.

The chain uses TRBV18 and TRBJ2-5; D is possibly TRBD1 or TRBD2 (5 bases each). This CDR3 has 13 amino acids. Trimming cost V 3 bases and J 0 bases, with 5 bases left between them. The germline CDR1 and CDR2 sequences are KGHSH and LQKENI. The CDR3 here is CASSPGHQETQYF. CDR3 DNA sequence: TGTGCCAGCTCACCGGGACACCAAGAGACCCAGTACTTC.

V is TRBV28 and J is TRBJ2-5; 8 nucleotides line up with TRBD1. Judging by the DNA end, TRBJ2-7 fits better; the J call may be wrong. The CDR3 sequence is 15 residues long. Germline loops: CDR1 MDHEN, CDR2 SYDVKM. CDR3 DNA: TGTGCCAGCAGGACCTCAGGGGGCTATACCTACGAGCAGTACTTC. Translating it yields CASRTSGGYTYEQYF.

The rearrangement uses TRBV6-6 and TRBJ1-6; no clear D gene. The CDR3 totals 13 residues. V was shortened by 5 bases and J by 7 bases, with 9 bases between the two germline ends. In germline, CDR1 is MNHNY, CDR2 SVGAGI (reference sequence). CDR3 sequence reads: CASSPSLNSPLHF. The DNA of the CDR3 is TGTGCCAGCAGTCCGAGCCTGAATTCACCCCTCCACTTT.

The J gene is TRBJ2-2, the V gene TRBV14, with 8 bases matching TRBD2. V dropped 2 bases and J dropped 6; count of bases not matched to a gene: 8. This CDR3 has 16 residues. Germline V gene sequence: CDR1 SGHDN, CDR2 FVKESK. CDR3: CASSQRSGGGSGELFF. The CDR3 coding sequence is TGTGCCAGCAGCCAACGGAGCGGGGGTGGTTCCGGGGAGCTGTTTTTT.

The genes are TRBV5-1 and TRBJ2-1; possible D gene TRBD2, 7 bases. The germline V gene encodes CDR1 SGHRS and CDR2 YFSETQ. The CDR3 has 15 residues. V lost 0 bases, J lost 2 bases, and 9 bases lay in between. The CDR3 sequence is CASSLGGGAYNEQFF. CDR3 sequence (DNA): TGCGCCAGCAGCTTGGGAGGGGGGGCCTACAATGAGCAGTTCTTC. Variable domain in full (rest from reference TRBV5-1 and TRBJ2-1): KAGVTQTPRYLIKTRGQQVTLSCSPISGHRSVSWYQQTPGQGLQFLFEYFSETQRNKGNFPGRFSGRQFSNSRSEMNVSTLELGDSALYLCASSLGGGAYNEQFFGPGTRLTVL.

This sequence joins TRBV19 and TRBJ1-2; 7 nucleotides align to TRBD1. Germline values: CDR1 LNHDA, CDR2 SQIVND (reference sequence). Germline trimming cut 7 bases from V and 4 bases from J; bases unmatched to any gene: 3. The CDR3 has 12 amino acids. CDR3 sequence reads: CASMDRFYGYTF. The CDR3 DNA reads as TGTGCCAGTATGGACAGGTTCTATGGCTACACCTTC.

V usage is TRBV5-5 and J usage is TRBJ2-1; the D is unclear. Germline V gene sequence: CDR1 SGHKS, CDR2 YYEKEE (reference sequence). The V end was cut by 4 bases, the J end by 4 bases, with 12 bases between. The CDR3 is 14 amino acids. The CDR3 protein is CASSRPPGYNEQFF. The CDR3 DNA sequence: TGTGCCAGCAGCCGCCCCCCTGGGTACAATGAGCAGTTCTTC.